The 8 T cell receptor beta chains given below trace back to one sample, sequenced in a study of T cell responses to AZD1222 COVID-19 vaccine. Only in-frame clones appear in the TCRdb table, and some are missing; sequencing was by immunoSEQ multiplex PCR. The top ten hold 3% to 3.5% of the sample, which has approximately 140,000 clones, about 92% seen once. The sequencing here drew on peripheral blood, taken on day 0 of AZD1222 vaccination. Source of these receptors: an adult in good health.

The V gene is TRBV7-9, the J gene TRBJ1-1; D not certain. V dropped 2 bases and J dropped 5 bases, with 12 bases sitting between them. The germline CDR1 and CDR2 sequences are SEHNR and FQNEAQ (reference sequence). CDR3 length equals 14 residues. The CDR3 coding sequence is TGTGCCAGCAGCTTATCTGCCGGAGGGACTGAAGCTTTCTTT. Translating it yields CASSLSAGGTEAFF.

The V call is TRBV27, the J call TRBJ2-1; D uncertain. The length of the CDR3 is 16 residues. V lost 4 bases and J lost 1, with 14 bases in between. CDR1 and CDR2 from the germline V gene are MNHEY and SMNVEV (reference sequence). CDR3 bases: TGTGCCAGCAGTTCCGCGTTTGGGGATTCCTACAATGAGCAGTTCTTC. Translating it yields CASSSAFGDSYNEQFF.

The CDR3 DNA sequence: TGCGCCAGCACCTGGACAGGAAAGAACACTGAAGCTTTCTTT. This gives the protein CASTWTGKNTEAFF. This chain connects TRBV5-1 to TRBJ1-1; 7 bases align to TRBD1. Per the germline V gene, CDR1 is SGHRS and CDR2 is YFSETQ. The V segment lost 6 bases and the J segment 1 base; nucleotides outside the gene matches: 6. This CDR3 has 14 residues.

This sequence joins TRBV10-2 and TRBJ2-2; 10 nucleotides agree with TRBD2. Trimming removed 6 bases from V and 5 bases from J; junction bases left unmatched: 6. There are 15 residues in the CDR3. Germline-derived CDR1 and CDR2 are WSHSY and SAAADI. Here the CDR3 reads CASRGPSGRTGELFF. The CDR3 DNA reads as TGCGCCAGCAGGGGACCTAGCGGGAGAACCGGGGAGCTGTTTTTT.

This chain joins TRBV9 and TRBJ2-7, with TRBD1 identical over 10 bases. Germline trimming cut 4 bases from V and 6 bases from J; bases unmatched to any gene: 10. The CDR3 is 15 residues long. Germline CDR1 and CDR2: SGDLS and YYNGEE. The CDR3 region has the DNA TGTGCCAGCAGCCAATGGGGACAGGGGTCCGGCGAGCAGTACTTC. Its protein is CASSQWGQGSGEQYF.

The rearrangement uses TRBV5-1 and TRBJ1-4, with TRBD1 as a possible D gene (5 bases). V lost 0 bases, J lost 8 bases, and 11 bases lay in between. This CDR3 comprises 14 residues. Germline V gene sequence: CDR1 SGHRS, CDR2 YFSETQ. CDR3 DNA: TGCGCCAGCAGCTTGGGTGGGGCACGAGAAAAACTGTTTTTT. It yields the protein CASSLGGAREKLFF. Full variable domain (remainder filled in from reference TRBV5-1 and TRBJ1-4): KAGVTQTPRYLIKTRGQQVTLSCSPISGHRSVSWYQQTPGQGLQFLFEYFSETQRNKGNFPGRFSGRQFSNSRSEMNVSTLELGDSALYLCASSLGGAREKLFFGSGTQLSVL.

This clone was observed a few times. The CDR3 protein is CASSGGGSQETQYF. The CDR3 nucleotides are TGTGCCAGTAGTGGAGGCGGGAGCCAAGAGACCCAGTACTTC. This chain uses TRBV19 with TRBJ2-5; TRBD2 aligns across 7 bases. CDR1 is LNHDA, CDR2 SQIVND, per germline (reference sequence). Trimming cost V 5 bases and J 1 base; bases outside gene matches: 4. This CDR3 region has 14 residues.

In nucleotides, the CDR3 is TGTGCCAGCAGTCCCCAAAGACCCTATGGCTACACCTTC. Translated, it gives CASSPQRPYGYTF. This chain links TRBV28 with TRBJ1-2; no clear D gene. The CDR3 consists of 13 residues. Germline V CDR1 and CDR2: MDHEN, SYDVKM. Trimming cost V 5 bases and J 4 bases, with 11 bases left between them.